The rows below give T cell receptor beta chains drawn from one sample of a study of blood T cell repertoires in COVID-19. Data came from immunoSEQ multiplex PCR; TCRdb stores just in-frame clones and leaves some out. Here the sample spans over 200,000 clones, roughly 90% being singletons. The sequenced material came from peripheral blood. Receptor source: a woman aged 60 to 75 with acute or convalescent COVID-19. The CDR3 runs from the conserved cysteine through the conserved F or W. A D gene is named only where the DNA matches it firmly. Not all rows give a size; the values are once, few, many and, for expanded clones, a class.

CDR3 protein: CASSRLAYNEQFF
CDR3 DNA: TGTGCCAGTAGTCGGCTAGCCTACAATGAGCAGTTCTTC
clone size: NA
J gene: TRBJ2-1
V gene: TRBV19
D gene: NA
CDR3 length: 13

CDR3 protein: CASSQGTPLMQFF
CDR3 DNA: TGTGCCAGCAGCCAAGGGACACCGCTGATGCAGTTCTTC
clone size: once
J gene: TRBJ2-1
V gene: TRBV4-2
D gene: NA
CDR3 length: 13

CDR3 protein: CATTGGGPDTQYF
CDR3 DNA: TGTGCCACTACAGGGGGGGGCCCCGATACGCAGTATTTT
clone size: NA
J gene: TRBJ2-3
V gene: TRBV6-5
D gene: NA
CDR3 length: 13

CDR3 protein: CASSQEGGGVADTQYF
CDR3 DNA: TGCGCCAGCAGCCAAGAGGGAGGGGGAGTAGCAGATACGCAGTATTTT
clone size: NA
J gene: TRBJ2-3
V gene: TRBV4-3
D gene: NA
CDR3 length: 16

CDR3 protein: CASSQGPDRANTEAFF
CDR3 DNA: TGCGCCAGCAGCCAAGGGCCCGACAGGGCGAACACTGAAGCTTTCTTT
clone size: NA
J gene: TRBJ1-1
V gene: TRBV4-1
D gene: TRBD1
CDR3 length: 16

CDR3 protein: CASSLAGVGTYEQYF
CDR3 DNA: TGTGCCAGCAGCTTGGCCGGGGTGGGAACCTACGAGCAGTACTTC
clone size: NA
J gene: TRBJ2-7
V gene: TRBV5-5
D gene: NA
CDR3 length: 15

CDR3 protein: CASSTSNTNTGELFF
CDR3 DNA: TGTGCCAGCAGTACTAGCAACACGAACACCGGGGAGCTGTTTTTT
clone size: NA
J gene: TRBJ2-2
V gene: TRBV3-1/TRBV3-2
D gene: NA
CDR3 length: 15

CDR3 protein: CASSQVFRGTMNTEAFF
CDR3 DNA: TGCGCCAGCAGCCAAGTCTTTAGGGGTACCATGAACACTGAAGCTTTCTTT
clone size: NA
J gene: TRBJ1-1
V gene: TRBV4-1
D gene: NA
CDR3 length: 17

CDR3 protein: CASSSRAGADTGELFF
CDR3 DNA: TGTGCCAGCAGTTCACGAGCTGGGGCGGACACCGGGGAGCTGTTTTTT
clone size: NA
J gene: TRBJ2-2
V gene: TRBV6-5
D gene: NA
CDR3 length: 16

CDR3 protein: CASSLDPGTEAFF
CDR3 DNA: TGTGCCAGCAGCTTAGATCCAGGGACTGAAGCTTTCTTT
clone size: NA
J gene: TRBJ1-1
V gene: TRBV7-8
D gene: NA
CDR3 length: 13

CDR3 protein: CSASLEIGGYTF
CDR3 DNA: TGCAGTGCTAGTCTGGAGATCGGGGGCTACACCTTC
clone size: NA
J gene: TRBJ1-2
V gene: TRBV20-1
D gene: NA
CDR3 length: 12

CDR3 protein: CASSLKLNYGYTF
CDR3 DNA: TGTGCCAGCAGCTTAAAACTTAACTATGGCTACACCTTC
clone size: NA
J gene: TRBJ1-2
V gene: TRBV5-6
D gene: NA
CDR3 length: 13

CDR3 protein: CAIRHPGQGETQYF
CDR3 DNA: TGTGCCATCAGACACCCGGGACAGGGGGAGACCCAGTACTTC
clone size: NA
J gene: TRBJ2-5
V gene: TRBV10-3
D gene: TRBD1
CDR3 length: 14

CDR3 protein: CASTSGQGAPGYTF
CDR3 DNA: TGTGCCAGCACCTCGGGACAGGGGGCACCCGGCTACACCTTC
clone size: once
J gene: TRBJ1-2
V gene: TRBV6-6
D gene: TRBD1
CDR3 length: 14

CDR3 protein: CASSLAGGEAEAFF
CDR3 DNA: TGTGCCAGCAGCTTGGCAGGGGGCGAGGCTGAAGCTTTCTTT
clone size: NA
J gene: TRBJ1-1
V gene: TRBV5-6
D gene: TRBD1
CDR3 length: 14

CDR3 protein: CASSLIVRVNTEAFF
CDR3 DNA: TGTGCCAGCAGCTTAATTGTCAGGGTGAACACTGAAGCTTTCTTT
clone size: NA
J gene: TRBJ1-1
V gene: TRBV13
D gene: NA
CDR3 length: 15

CDR3 protein: CASSQGLSSYNSPLHF
CDR3 DNA: TGTGCCAGCAGCCAAGGCTTGAGCTCCTATAATTCACCCCTCCACTTT
clone size: NA
J gene: TRBJ1-6
V gene: TRBV4-2
D gene: NA
CDR3 length: 16

CDR3 protein: CSVALFKGEAFF
CDR3 DNA: TGCAGCGTTGCCTTATTCAAGGGGGAAGCTTTCTTT
clone size: NA
J gene: TRBJ1-1
V gene: TRBV29-1
D gene: NA
CDR3 length: 12

CDR3 protein: CASSSRQGSGGNIQYF
CDR3 DNA: TGTGCCAGCAGCTCGCGACAGGGCTCAGGAGGAAACATTCAGTACTTC
clone size: NA
J gene: TRBJ2-4
V gene: TRBV21-1
D gene: NA
CDR3 length: 16

CDR3 protein: CASSFMPGGTGELFF
CDR3 DNA: TGTGCCAGCAGCTTTATGCCCGGAGGAACTGGGGAGCTGTTTTTT
clone size: NA
J gene: TRBJ2-2
V gene: TRBV7-2
D gene: NA
CDR3 length: 15

CDR3 protein: CASRSGLGSPLHF
CDR3 DNA: TGTGCCAGCAGGTCAGGGTTAGGTTCACCCCTCCACTTT
clone size: NA
J gene: TRBJ1-6
V gene: TRBV12-3/TRBV12-4
D gene: NA
CDR3 length: 13

CDR3 protein: CATEGLAGGPREQYF
CDR3 DNA: TGTGCCACCGAGGGACTAGCGGGAGGGCCACGCGAGCAGTACTTC
clone size: NA
J gene: TRBJ2-7
V gene: TRBV19
D gene: TRBD2
CDR3 length: 15

CDR3 protein: CASSKGLARGTTYEQYF
CDR3 DNA: TGTGCCAGTAGCAAGGGACTAGCGAGGGGGACAACCTACGAGCAGTACTTC
clone size: NA
J gene: TRBJ2-7
V gene: TRBV19
D gene: TRBD2
CDR3 length: 17

CDR3 protein: CASSLDLAGATQYF
CDR3 DNA: TGTGCCAGCAGCTTAGATCTTGCGGGGGCGACGCAGTATTTT
clone size: NA
J gene: TRBJ2-3
V gene: TRBV11-3
D gene: NA
CDR3 length: 14

CDR3 protein: CASSPGLAGAFYEQYF
CDR3 DNA: TGTGCCAGCAGCCCGGGACTAGCGGGAGCCTTTTACGAGCAGTACTTC
clone size: NA
J gene: TRBJ2-7
V gene: TRBV14
D gene: TRBD2
CDR3 length: 16

CDR3 protein: CAISDEPGTVYGYTF
CDR3 DNA: TGTGCCATCAGTGACGAACCCGGGACAGTCTATGGCTACACCTTC
clone size: few
J gene: TRBJ1-2
V gene: TRBV10-3
D gene: TRBD1
CDR3 length: 15

CDR3 protein: CASSLQDNNSPLHF
CDR3 DNA: TGTGCCAGCTCACTACAAGACAACAATTCACCCCTCCACTTT
clone size: once
J gene: TRBJ1-6
V gene: TRBV18
D gene: NA
CDR3 length: 14

CDR3 protein: CAWSKGLVETQYF
CDR3 DNA: TGTGCCTGGAGTAAGGGACTAGTGGAGACCCAGTACTTC
clone size: NA
J gene: TRBJ2-5
V gene: TRBV30
D gene: TRBD2
CDR3 length: 13

CDR3 protein: CASSHLGQPPMAEAFF
CDR3 DNA: TGCGCCAGCAGCCACTTAGGACAGCCTCCTATGGCTGAAGCTTTCTTT
clone size: NA
J gene: TRBJ1-1
V gene: TRBV4-1
D gene: NA
CDR3 length: 16

CDR3 protein: CASSPSGGAGDTQYF
CDR3 DNA: TGTGCCAGCAGCCCTAGCGGGGGGGCCGGGGATACGCAGTATTTT
clone size: NA
J gene: TRBJ2-3
V gene: TRBV3-1/TRBV3-2
D gene: TRBD2
CDR3 length: 15

CDR3 protein: CASSWTGDSAGQPQHF
CDR3 DNA: TGTGCCAGCAGTTGGACAGGGGATAGCGCGGGTCAGCCCCAGCATTTT
clone size: NA
J gene: TRBJ1-5
V gene: TRBV27
D gene: TRBD1
CDR3 length: 16

CDR3 protein: CSVRGRVGNEQFF
CDR3 DNA: TGCAGCGTAAGAGGGAGGGTGGGGAATGAGCAGTTCTTC
clone size: NA
J gene: TRBJ2-1
V gene: TRBV29-1
D gene: TRBD2
CDR3 length: 13

CDR3 protein: CASSPGTGLNSPLHF
CDR3 DNA: TGTGCCAGCTCACCAGGGACAGGGTTAAATTCACCCCTCCACTTT
clone size: NA
J gene: TRBJ1-6
V gene: TRBV18
D gene: TRBD1
CDR3 length: 15

CDR3 protein: CASSLLSGTSGTYEQYF
CDR3 DNA: TGTGCCAGCAGCCTGCTTTCCGGGACTAGCGGGACCTACGAGCAGTACTTC
clone size: once
J gene: TRBJ2-7
V gene: TRBV4-2
D gene: TRBD2
CDR3 length: 17

CDR3 protein: CASSPQTGPYRGQYF
CDR3 DNA: TGCGCCAGCAGCCCCCAGACAGGCCCCTATCGGGGGCAGTACTTC
clone size: few
J gene: TRBJ2-7
V gene: TRBV4-1
D gene: NA
CDR3 length: 15

CDR3 protein: CASSEDVWDRGRGVTNIQYF
CDR3 DNA: TGTGCCAGCAGTGAAGACGTTTGGGACAGGGGGCGAGGAGTAACAAACATTCAGTACTTC
clone size: NA
J gene: TRBJ2-4
V gene: TRBV6-1
D gene: TRBD1
CDR3 length: 20

CDR3 protein: CASRGTGENTEAFF
CDR3 DNA: TGTGCCAGTAGGGGGACAGGAGAGAACACTGAAGCTTTCTTT
clone size: NA
J gene: TRBJ1-1
V gene: TRBV19
D gene: TRBD1
CDR3 length: 14

CDR3 protein: CASSLIWTGGYYEQYF
CDR3 DNA: TGTGCCAGCAGCTTGATATGGACAGGGGGCTACTACGAGCAGTACTTC
clone size: NA
J gene: TRBJ2-7
V gene: TRBV5-6
D gene: TRBD1
CDR3 length: 16

CDR3 protein: CASSQERAYNEQFF
CDR3 DNA: TGTGCCAGCAGCCAAGAGCGGGCCTACAATGAGCAGTTCTTC
clone size: NA
J gene: TRBJ2-1
V gene: TRBV3-1/TRBV3-2
D gene: NA
CDR3 length: 14

CDR3 protein: CATLSISGTNEQFF
CDR3 DNA: TGTGCCACCCTCAGCATTAGCGGGACGAATGAGCAGTTCTTC
clone size: NA
J gene: TRBJ2-1
V gene: TRBV19
D gene: TRBD2
CDR3 length: 14

CDR3 protein: CASSLAQSWRGGLEQFF
CDR3 DNA: TGTGCCAGCAGCTTAGCGCAGTCGTGGCGGGGGGGCCTTGAGCAGTTCTTC
clone size: NA
J gene: TRBJ2-1
V gene: TRBV7-9
D gene: TRBD2
CDR3 length: 17

CDR3 protein: CASSSASAGSYEQYF
CDR3 DNA: TGTGCCAGCAGTTCCGCGTCCGCGGGCTCCTACGAGCAGTACTTC
clone size: NA
J gene: TRBJ2-7
V gene: TRBV6-5
D gene: NA
CDR3 length: 15

CDR3 protein: CASSPRVIGGNQPQHF
CDR3 DNA: TGTGCCAGCAGTCCGAGAGTGATCGGTGGCAATCAGCCCCAGCATTTT
clone size: NA
J gene: TRBJ1-5
V gene: TRBV6-6
D gene: NA
CDR3 length: 16

CDR3 protein: CASSFTGLAGGGEQYF
CDR3 DNA: TGTGCCAGCAGTTTTACGGGACTAGCGGGAGGGGGCGAGCAGTACTTC
clone size: NA
J gene: TRBJ2-7
V gene: TRBV27
D gene: TRBD2
CDR3 length: 16

CDR3 protein: CASKSGDEETQYF
CDR3 DNA: TGTGCCAGCAAATCGGGAGATGAAGAGACCCAGTACTTC
clone size: NA
J gene: TRBJ2-5
V gene: TRBV18
D gene: NA
CDR3 length: 13

CDR3 protein: CASSLAPGWGLNNEQFF
CDR3 DNA: TGTGCCAGCAGCTTAGCCCCCGGTTGGGGGCTCAACAATGAGCAGTTCTTC
clone size: NA
J gene: TRBJ2-1
V gene: TRBV7-2
D gene: NA
CDR3 length: 17

CDR3 protein: CASSSKPSGSSTDTQYF
CDR3 DNA: TGCGCCAGCAGCAGCAAACCGAGCGGCTCTAGCACAGATACGCAGTATTTT
clone size: few
J gene: TRBJ2-3
V gene: TRBV5-1
D gene: NA
CDR3 length: 17

CDR3 protein: CASSKRDFAYEQYF
CDR3 DNA: TGTGCCAGCAGCAAACGGGACTTTGCCTACGAGCAGTACTTC
clone size: NA
J gene: TRBJ2-7
V gene: TRBV7-2
D gene: NA
CDR3 length: 14

CDR3 protein: CASRTGGMNTEAFF
CDR3 DNA: TGCGCCAGCCGGACAGGGGGCATGAACACTGAAGCTTTCTTT
clone size: NA
J gene: TRBJ1-1
V gene: TRBV5-1
D gene: TRBD1
CDR3 length: 14

CDR3 protein: CASSIGTSGSTDTQYF
CDR3 DNA: TGCGCCAGCAGCATTGGGACTAGCGGGTCCACAGATACGCAGTATTTT
clone size: NA
J gene: TRBJ2-3
V gene: TRBV5-1
D gene: TRBD2
CDR3 length: 16

CDR3 protein: CATIPTVGAGQTQYF
CDR3 DNA: TGTGCCACCATCCCTACAGTGGGAGCCGGTCAGACCCAGTACTTC
clone size: NA
J gene: TRBJ2-5
V gene: TRBV6-5
D gene: NA
CDR3 length: 15

CDR3 protein: CASSPNNSPLHF
CDR3 DNA: TGCGCCAGCAGCCCAAATAATTCACCCCTCCACTTT
clone size: NA
J gene: TRBJ1-6
V gene: TRBV5-1
D gene: NA
CDR3 length: 12

CDR3 protein: CASSEQLNTEAFF
CDR3 DNA: TGCGCCAGCAGTGAGCAGTTAAACACTGAAGCTTTCTTT
clone size: once
J gene: TRBJ1-1
V gene: TRBV10-1
D gene: NA
CDR3 length: 13